A single sample gave rise to the 17 T cell receptor beta chains below, sequenced in a study of blood T cells in healthy people across ages. A second 7 to 11 cycle PCR used barcoded and J-beta primers. TCRdb re-derived calls from the 5' RACE reads in MiXCR, one entry per CDR3 protein. The sample yields 750,000 or so distinct CDR3 sequences, roughly 25% seen once. This sample also appeared in a second study, on T cells of mothers and their children.

Input material: blood. The source is a boy aged 5-17 years in good health.

This sequence joins TRBV6-1 and TRBJ2-4, with D possibly being TRBD2 (7 bases). CDR1 and CDR2 from the germline V gene are MNHNS and SASEGT. This CDR3 contains 16 residues. Trimming stripped 6 bases from V and 1 base from J, with 16 bases between. The CDR3 sequence: CASRGLGGAAKNIQYF. In nucleotides, the CDR3 is TGTGCCAGCAGGGGTCTGGGGGGGGCCGCCAAAAACATTCAGTACTTC.

The chain recombines TRBV20-1 with TRBJ2-7, with TRBD2 matching 8 bases. Germline V gene sequence: CDR1 DFQATT, CDR2 SNEGSKA (reference sequence). Trimming removed 6 bases from V and 7 bases from J; junction bases left unmatched: 8. CDR3 size: 12 residues. CDR3 sequence reads: CSAGAGAGEQYF. The DNA for the CDR3 is TGCAGTGCCGGAGCGGGGGCCGGTGAGCAGTACTTC.

In its sample, this clonotype was seen a few times. The V gene is TRBV7-8, the J gene TRBJ2-5, with D possibly matching TRBD2 (5 bases). CDR3 length: 14 amino acids. The germline CDR1 and CDR2 sequences are SGHVS and FQNEAQ. V lost 4 bases, J lost 0 bases, and 9 bases lay in between. The CDR3 nucleotides read TGTGCCAGCAGCTCACTAGAATACCAAGAGACCCAGTACTTC. Translated, it gives CASSSLEYQETQYF.

This clonotype turned up a few times. This chain joins TRBV4-1 and TRBJ2-5, with TRBD2 matching 12 bases. The J call may be faulty, since TRBJ2-7 better matches the DNA end. The CDR3 has 16 residues. The V gene's germline CDR1 is MGHRA and CDR2 YSYEKL. The CDR3 reads CASSQSLAGGTYEQYF. In nucleotides, the CDR3 is TGCGCCAGCAGCCAATCACTAGCGGGAGGTACCTACGAGCAGTACTTC.

The chain joins TRBV7-3 to TRBJ2-1; D gene ambiguous. Germline lookup yields CDR1 SGHTA and CDR2 FQGTGA. V lost 3 bases and J lost 4, with 13 bases in between. The length of the CDR3 is 15 residues. The CDR3 bases are TGTGCCAGCAGCTTTCGAGAGGCCGGGTACAATGAGCAGTTCTTC. This translates into CASSFREAGYNEQFF.

The CDR3 loop is CAISDPRREETQYF. CDR3 nucleotides: TGTGCCATCAGTGACCCCCGGCGGGAGGAGACCCAGTACTTC. The chain joins TRBV10-3 to TRBJ2-5; the match to TRBD2 covers 7 bases. Germline V gene sequence: CDR1 ENHRY, CDR2 SYGVKD. The trim removed 3 bases at V and 5 bases at J, leaving 6 bases unmatched. The CDR3 covers 14 residues.

This clonotype has only a few counts. The gene calls are TRBV20-1 and TRBJ2-5; no firm D call. Germline V gene lookup returns CDR1 DFQATT and CDR2 SNEGSKA (reference sequence). Trimming shortened V by 1 base and J by 5 bases, and 17 bases separated the two germline ends. CDR3 length: 15 amino acids. This CDR3 reads CSARAGTDPGETQYF. The CDR3 DNA follows: TGCAGTGCTAGAGCCGGCACCGACCCTGGGGAGACCCAGTACTTC.

V is TRBV5-1 and J is TRBJ1-5; D uncertain. Germline CDR1 is SGHRS and CDR2 is YFSETQ. This CDR3 comprises 14 residues. Trimming stripped 4 bases from V and 3 bases from J, with 11 bases between. The CDR3 DNA sequence: TGCGCCAGCAGCCCCGGGGAGGACAATCAGCCCCAGCATTTT. This encodes CASSPGEDNQPQHF. Complete variable domain (other parts from reference TRBV5-1 and TRBJ1-5): KAGVTQTPRYLIKTRGQQVTLSCSPISGHRSVSWYQQTPGQGLQFLFEYFSETQRNKGNFPGRFSGRQFSNSRSEMNVSTLELGDSALYLCASSPGEDNQPQHFGDGTRLSIL.

This clonotype occurred a few times. The genes are TRBV12-5 and TRBJ2-5, with 7 bases matching TRBD2. V trimming: 5 bases; J trimming: 4 bases; junction bases outside the gene matches: 7. The germline V gene has CDR1 LGHNT and CDR2 FRNRAP. This CDR3 is built from 14 residues. The CDR3 bases are TGTGCTAGTGGTCCGCCGGGACTAAGAGAGACCCAGTACTTC. Amino acid sequence: CASGPPGLRETQYF. Variable domain in full (rest from reference TRBV12-5 and TRBJ2-5): DARVTQTPRHKVTEMGQEVTMRCQPILGHNTVFWYRQTMMQGLELLAYFRNRAPLDDSGMPKDRFSAEMPDATLATLKIQPSEPRDSAVYFCASGPPGLRETQYFGPGTRLLVL.

V and J are TRBV24-1 and TRBJ2-5; D is possibly TRBD1 (6 bases). Gene TRBJ2-1 matches the end of the DNA better, so the J call may be wrong. Germline-derived CDR1 and CDR2 are KGHDR and SFDVKD. The CDR3 is 13 residues long. CDR3 residues: CATTYREKNEQFF. As DNA, the CDR3 is TGTGCCACCACCTACAGGGAGAAGAATGAGCAGTTCTTC.

For the CDR3, the DNA is TGTGCCAGCAGTTACATCTGGCGGGGGCAATACAATGAGCAGTTCTTC. It encodes CASSYIWRGQYNEQFF. V gene TRBV6-2 or TRBV6-3 combines with J gene TRBJ2-5; the D gene is possibly TRBD2 (7 bases). With the DNA end fitting TRBJ2-1 better, the J assignment may be wrong. CDR1 is MNHEY and CDR2 is SVGEGT in the germline V gene. The CDR3 loop spans 16 amino acids.

V gene TRBV5-6 combines with J gene TRBJ1-1; D is undetermined. CDR1 is SGHDT, CDR2 YYEEEE, per germline. The CDR3 is made up of 15 amino acids. Trimming shortened V by 2 bases and J by 7 bases, and 18 bases separated the two germline ends. In nucleotides, the CDR3 is TGTGCCAGCAGCTTCGGGGTGCTTTTCGGGGTTGAAGCTTTCTTT. This gives the protein CASSFGVLFGVEAFF.

The chain links TRBV29-1 to TRBJ2-1, with 8 bases identical to TRBD2. The junction had 5 bases not matched to a gene; V was cut back by 2 bases and J by 2 bases. CDR3 size: 15 residues. Germline V lookup: CDR1 SQVTM, CDR2 ANQGSEA. The CDR3 sequence: CSVERPGGAYNEQFF. CDR3 nucleotide sequence: TGCAGCGTTGAAAGACCCGGGGGGGCCTACAATGAGCAGTTCTTC.

Only a few counts were recorded for this clonotype. The gene calls are TRBV9 and TRBJ2-5; 10 nucleotides line up with TRBD2. Trimming at V came to 2 bases and at J to 1 base, leaving 5 bases not matched to a gene. Per germline, CDR1 SGDLS and CDR2 YYNGEE. The CDR3 runs to 16 residues. The CDR3, as DNA: TGTGCCAGCAGCGTTGTAGCGGGGGGCCCCCAAGAGACCCAGTACTTC. Protein product: CASSVVAGGPQETQYF.

In its sample, this clonotype was seen a few times. The chain has TRBV13 and TRBJ1-4; D unclear. V lost 2 bases, J lost 1 base, and 14 bases lay in between. CDR1 is PRHDT and CDR2 is FYEKMQ in the germline V gene (reference sequence). The CDR3 extends over 17 amino acids. Here the CDR3 DNA reads TGTGCCAGCAGCTTACGTGGGGAAGTGGGAACTAATGAAAAACTGTTTTTT. Encoded protein: CASSLRGEVGTNEKLFF.

This clonotype appeared a single time. This chain uses TRBV29-1 with TRBJ2-6; no clear D gene. The CDR3 loop spans 13 amino acids. V was cut by 3 bases and J by 12 bases, with 15 bases left in between. Germline CDR1 and CDR2: SQVTM and ANQGSEA. The CDR3 loop reads CSVESPPDSVLTF. Written as DNA, the CDR3 is TGCAGCGTTGAGAGCCCCCCCGACTCCGTCCTGACTTTC. Complete variable domain (other parts from reference TRBV29-1 and TRBJ2-6): SAVISQKPSRDICQRGTSLTIQCQVDSQVTMMFWYRQQPGQSLTLIATANQGSEATYESGFVIDKFPISRPNLTFSTLTVSNMSPEDSSIYLCSVESPPDSVLTFGAGSRLTVL.

The chain combines TRBV29-1 with TRBJ1-1; D call uncertain. V was clipped by 7 bases and J by 0 bases, with 9 bases between them. Germline V lookup: CDR1 SQVTM, CDR2 ANQGSEA. The CDR3 is 12 residues long. The chain's CDR3 is CSAQKLNTEAFF. DNA for the CDR3: TGCAGCGCCCAAAAACTGAACACTGAAGCTTTCTTT.